This T cell receptor (beta chain) is from a study of cytomegalovirus exposure and HLA in healthy donors. Study-level findings and limits: An analysis that came later showed most CMV-associated TCR beta chains appearing HLA-restricted.

As for this clone: The antigen is undetermined.

Primers included in the PCR were 60 Vbeta and 13 Jbeta primers. Only in-frame clones appear in the TCRdb table, and some are missing; sequencing was by immunoSEQ multiplex PCR. This table holds more than 80,000 clones, about 70% found once. This CDR3 region has 15 residues. Trimming at V came to 7 bases and at J to 3 bases, leaving 8 bases not matched to a gene. CDR1 and CDR2 from the germline V gene are LNHDA and SQIVND (reference sequence). This chain connects TRBV19 to TRBJ2-7; 11 bases match TRBD1. Sequencing input: PBMCs. This TCR derives from a woman in her seventies in good health and CMV-seropositive. The CDR3 sequence: CASTPSGTGGYEQYF. As DNA, the CDR3 is TGTGCCAGTACCCCGTCCGGGACAGGGGGCTACGAGCAGTACTTC.